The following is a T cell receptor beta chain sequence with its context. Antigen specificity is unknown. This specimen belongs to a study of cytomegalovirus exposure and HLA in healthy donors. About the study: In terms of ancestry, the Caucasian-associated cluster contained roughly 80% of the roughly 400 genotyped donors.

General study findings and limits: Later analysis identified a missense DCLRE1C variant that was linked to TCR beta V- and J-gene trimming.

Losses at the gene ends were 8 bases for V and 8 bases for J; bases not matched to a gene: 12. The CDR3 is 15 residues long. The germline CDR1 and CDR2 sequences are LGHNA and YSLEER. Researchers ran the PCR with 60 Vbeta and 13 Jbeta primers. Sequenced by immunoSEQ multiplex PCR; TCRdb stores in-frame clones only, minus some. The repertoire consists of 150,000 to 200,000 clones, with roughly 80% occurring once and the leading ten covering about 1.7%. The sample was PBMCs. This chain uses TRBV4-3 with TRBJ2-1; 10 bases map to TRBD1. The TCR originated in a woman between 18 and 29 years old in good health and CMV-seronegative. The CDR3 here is CASALTGQGFDEQFF. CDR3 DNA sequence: TGCGCCAGCGCTCTAACGGGACAGGGGTTCGATGAGCAGTTCTTC.